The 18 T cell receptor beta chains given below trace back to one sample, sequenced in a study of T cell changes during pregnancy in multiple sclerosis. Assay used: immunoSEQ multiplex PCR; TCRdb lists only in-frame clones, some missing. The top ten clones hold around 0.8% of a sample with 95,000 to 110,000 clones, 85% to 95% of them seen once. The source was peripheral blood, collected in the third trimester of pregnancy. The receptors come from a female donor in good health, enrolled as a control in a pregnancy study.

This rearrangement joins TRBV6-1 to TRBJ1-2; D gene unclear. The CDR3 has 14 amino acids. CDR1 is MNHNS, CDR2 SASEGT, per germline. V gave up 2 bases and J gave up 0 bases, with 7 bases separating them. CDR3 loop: CASSERTANYGYTF. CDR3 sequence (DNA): TGTGCCAGCAGTGAAAGAACAGCTAACTATGGCTACACCTTC.

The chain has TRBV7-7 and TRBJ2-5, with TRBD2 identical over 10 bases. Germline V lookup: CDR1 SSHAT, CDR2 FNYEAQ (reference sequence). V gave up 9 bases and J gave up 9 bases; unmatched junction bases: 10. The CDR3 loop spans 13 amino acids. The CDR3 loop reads CASSAGGPEAQYF. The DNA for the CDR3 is TGTGCCAGTTCAGCGGGGGGGCCTGAGGCCCAGTACTTC.

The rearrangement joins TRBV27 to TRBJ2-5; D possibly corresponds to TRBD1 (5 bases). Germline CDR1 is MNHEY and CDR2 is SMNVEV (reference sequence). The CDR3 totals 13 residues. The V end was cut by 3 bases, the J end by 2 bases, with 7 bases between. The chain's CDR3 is CASSFSGQETQYF. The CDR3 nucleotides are TGTGCCAGCAGTTTCTCAGGGCAAGAGACCCAGTACTTC.

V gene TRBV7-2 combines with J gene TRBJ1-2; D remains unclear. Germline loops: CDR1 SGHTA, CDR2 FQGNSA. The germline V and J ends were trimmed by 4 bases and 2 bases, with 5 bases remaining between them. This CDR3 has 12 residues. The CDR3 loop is CASSSTNYGYTF. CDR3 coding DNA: TGTGCCAGCAGCTCGACAAACTATGGCTACACCTTC. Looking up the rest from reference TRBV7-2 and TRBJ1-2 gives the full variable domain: GAGVSQSPSNKVTEKGKDVELRCDPISGHTALYWYRQSLGQGLEFLIYFQGNSAPDKSGLPSDRFSAERTGGSVSTLTIQRTQQEDSAVYLCASSSTNYGYTFGSGTRLTVV.

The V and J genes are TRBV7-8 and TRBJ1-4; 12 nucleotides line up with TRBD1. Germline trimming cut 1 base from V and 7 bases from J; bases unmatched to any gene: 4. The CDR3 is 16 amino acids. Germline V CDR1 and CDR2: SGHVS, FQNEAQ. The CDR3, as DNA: TGTGCCAGCAGCTTAGAGGGGACAGGGGGCAGTGAAAAACTGTTTTTT. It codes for CASSLEGTGGSEKLFF.

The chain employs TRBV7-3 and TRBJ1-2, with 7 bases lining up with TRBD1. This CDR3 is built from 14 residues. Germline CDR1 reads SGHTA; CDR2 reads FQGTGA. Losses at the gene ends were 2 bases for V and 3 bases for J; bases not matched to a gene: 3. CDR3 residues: CASSLGQAYYGYTF. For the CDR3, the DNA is TGTGCCAGCAGCTTAGGACAGGCATACTATGGCTACACCTTC.

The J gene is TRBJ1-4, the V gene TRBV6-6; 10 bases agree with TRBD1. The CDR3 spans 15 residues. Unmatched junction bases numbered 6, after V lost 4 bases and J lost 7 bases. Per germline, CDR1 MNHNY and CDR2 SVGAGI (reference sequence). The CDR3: CASSSPGQGIEKLFF. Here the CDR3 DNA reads TGTGCCAGCAGTTCCCCGGGACAGGGGATTGAAAAACTGTTTTTT.

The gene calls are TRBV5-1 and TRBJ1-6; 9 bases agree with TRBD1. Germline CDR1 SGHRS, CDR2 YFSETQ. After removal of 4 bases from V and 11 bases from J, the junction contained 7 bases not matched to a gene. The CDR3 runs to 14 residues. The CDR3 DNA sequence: TGCGCCAGCAGCGGAGAGACAGGGGGAGCACCCCTCCACTTT. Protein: CASSGETGGAPLHF.

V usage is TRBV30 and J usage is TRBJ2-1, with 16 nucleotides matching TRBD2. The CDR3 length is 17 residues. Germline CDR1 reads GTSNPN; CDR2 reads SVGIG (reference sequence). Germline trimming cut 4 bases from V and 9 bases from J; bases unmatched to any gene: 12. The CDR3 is CAWIGTSGGAESFEQFF. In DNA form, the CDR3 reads TGTGCCTGGATTGGGACTAGCGGGGGGGCCGAAAGCTTTGAGCAGTTCTTC.

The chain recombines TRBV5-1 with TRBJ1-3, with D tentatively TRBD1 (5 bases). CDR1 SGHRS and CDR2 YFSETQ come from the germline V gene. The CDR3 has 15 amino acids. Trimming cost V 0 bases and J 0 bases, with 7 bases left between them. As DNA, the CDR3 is TGCGCCAGCAGCTTGGGACAGCTCTCTGGAAACACCATATATTTT. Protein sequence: CASSLGQLSGNTIYF.

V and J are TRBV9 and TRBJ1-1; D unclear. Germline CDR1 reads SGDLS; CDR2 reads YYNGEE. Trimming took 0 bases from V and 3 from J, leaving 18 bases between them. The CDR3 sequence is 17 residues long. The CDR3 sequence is CASSVGGANFEDTEAFF. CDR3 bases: TGTGCCAGCAGCGTAGGAGGTGCGAATTTTGAGGACACTGAAGCTTTCTTT.

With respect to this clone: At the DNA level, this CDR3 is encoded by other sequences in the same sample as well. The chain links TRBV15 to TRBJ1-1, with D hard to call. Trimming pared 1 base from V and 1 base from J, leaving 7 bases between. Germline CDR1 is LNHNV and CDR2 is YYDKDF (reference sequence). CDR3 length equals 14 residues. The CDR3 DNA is TGTGCCACCAGCAGAGGACGGGGGAACACTGAAGCTTTCTTT. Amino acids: CATSRGRGNTEAFF. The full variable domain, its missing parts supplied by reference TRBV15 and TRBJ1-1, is DAMVIQNPRYQVTQFGKPVTLSCSQTLNHNVMYWYQQKSSQAPKLLFHYYDKDFNNEADTPDNFQSRRPNTSFCFLDIRSPGLGDTAMYLCATSRGRGNTEAFFGQGTRLTVV.

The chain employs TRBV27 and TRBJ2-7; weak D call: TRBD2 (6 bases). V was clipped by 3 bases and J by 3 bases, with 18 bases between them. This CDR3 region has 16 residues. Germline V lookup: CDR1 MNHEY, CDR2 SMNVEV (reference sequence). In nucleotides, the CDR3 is TGTGCCAGCAGTTTCGGGGGTCACCCAGGGATCTACGAGCAGTACTTC. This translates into CASSFGGHPGIYEQYF.

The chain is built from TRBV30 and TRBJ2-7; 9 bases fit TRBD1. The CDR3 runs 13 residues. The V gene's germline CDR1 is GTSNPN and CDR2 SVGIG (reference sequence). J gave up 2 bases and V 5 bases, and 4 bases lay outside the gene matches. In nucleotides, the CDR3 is TGTGCCTGGGCGGACAGGGGAGCCTACGAGCAGTACTTC. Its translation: CAWADRGAYEQYF. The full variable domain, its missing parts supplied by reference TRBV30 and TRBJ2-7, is SQTIHQWPATLVQPVGSPLSLECTVEGTSNPNLYWYRQAAGRGLQLLFYSVGIGQISSEVPQNLSASRPQDRQFILSSKKLLLSDSGFYLCAWADRGAYEQYFGPGTRLTVT.

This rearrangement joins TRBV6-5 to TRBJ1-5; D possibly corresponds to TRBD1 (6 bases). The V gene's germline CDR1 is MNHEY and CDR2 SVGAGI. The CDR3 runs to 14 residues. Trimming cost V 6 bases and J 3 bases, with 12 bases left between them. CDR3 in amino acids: CASSRDRINQPQHF. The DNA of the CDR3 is TGTGCCAGCAGCCGTGACAGGATCAATCAGCCCCAGCATTTT.

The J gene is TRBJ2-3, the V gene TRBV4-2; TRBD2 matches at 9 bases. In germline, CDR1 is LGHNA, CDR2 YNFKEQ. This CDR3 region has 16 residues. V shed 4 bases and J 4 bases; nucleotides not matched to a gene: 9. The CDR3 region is CASSPPAAGGADTQYF. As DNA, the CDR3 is TGTGCCAGCAGCCCCCCAGCAGCGGGGGGCGCAGATACGCAGTATTTT.

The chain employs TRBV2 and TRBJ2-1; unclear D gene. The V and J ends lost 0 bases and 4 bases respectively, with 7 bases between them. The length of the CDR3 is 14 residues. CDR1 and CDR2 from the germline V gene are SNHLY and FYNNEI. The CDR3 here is CASSEASGYNEQFF. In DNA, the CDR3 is TGTGCCAGCAGTGAAGCTTCAGGTTACAATGAGCAGTTCTTC.

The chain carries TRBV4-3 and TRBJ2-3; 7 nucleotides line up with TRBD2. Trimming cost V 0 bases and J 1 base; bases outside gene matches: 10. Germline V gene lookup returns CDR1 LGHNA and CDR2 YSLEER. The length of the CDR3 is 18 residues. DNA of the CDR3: TGCGCCAGCAGCCAAGATCCAGGGAGCGGGGTGGGCACAGATACGCAGTATTTT. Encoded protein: CASSQDPGSGVGTDTQYF.